This T cell receptor (beta chain) comes out of a study of T-cell reconstitution after alpha-beta-depleted transplantation in children. Germline assignment: CDR1 LGHNA and CDR2 YNFKEQ. The CDR3 is 15 residues long. V lost 4 bases, J lost 5 bases, and 15 bases lay in between. Library preparation (for TCRbeta) was performed with unique molecular identifiers. Using its own MiXCR run on the PCR reads, TCRdb lists one record per CDR3 protein. Seen here are more than 90,000 distinct CDR3 sequences, approximately 10% observed once, and the top ten hold around 34%. Material: PBMCs, obtained before TCRalphabeta/CD19-depleted stem cell transplant. The source of this sequence is a boy younger than 10 with acute lymphoblastic leukemia, due to receive a stem cell transplant. This chain joins TRBV4-2 and TRBJ2-1, with a weak D call TRBD2 (5 bases). CDR3: CASSLSLGSNNEQFF. DNA of the CDR3: TGTGCCAGCAGCCTCTCACTAGGGTCGAACAATGAGCAGTTCTTC.